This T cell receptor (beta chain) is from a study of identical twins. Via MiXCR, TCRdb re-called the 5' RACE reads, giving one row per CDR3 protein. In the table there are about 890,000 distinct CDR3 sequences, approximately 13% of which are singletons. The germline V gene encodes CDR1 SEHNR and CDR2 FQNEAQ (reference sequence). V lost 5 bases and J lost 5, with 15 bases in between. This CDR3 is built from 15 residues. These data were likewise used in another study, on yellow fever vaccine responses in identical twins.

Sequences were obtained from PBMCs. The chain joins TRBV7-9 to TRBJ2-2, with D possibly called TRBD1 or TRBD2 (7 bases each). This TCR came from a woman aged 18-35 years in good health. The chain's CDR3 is CASSDYRGGTGELFF. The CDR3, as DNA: TGTGCCAGCAGCGACTACAGGGGAGGGACCGGGGAGCTGTTTTTT. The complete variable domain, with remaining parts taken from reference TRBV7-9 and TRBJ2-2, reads DTGVSQNPRHKITKRGQNVTFRCDPISEHNRLYWYRQTLGQGPEFLTYFQNEAQLEKSRLLSDRFSAERPKGSFSTLEIQRTEQGDSAMYLCASSDYRGGTGELFFGEGSRLTVL.